The T cell receptor beta chain described here comes from a study of T cell clonotyping in hematopoietic cell transplantation. Study-wide results and caveats: Recipient TCR diversity dropped after transplant; expanded clonotypes rose from day 30 to 180.

Germline CDR1 SGHTS, CDR2 YDEGEE. Trimming at V came to 2 bases and at J to 0 bases, leaving 6 bases not matched to a gene. CDR3 size: 16 residues. In the case of this clone: What it binds is not known.

TCRdb's table, derived via immunoSEQ multiplex PCR, lists solely in-frame clones and lacks some. The table lists about 1,900 clones, around 91% of them singletons. The J gene is TRBJ2-5, the V gene TRBV5-8, with 8 bases lining up with TRBD2. The origin of this receptor is a male patient aged 18-30 years who had an allogeneic stem cell transplant from a related donor, so the T cells may come from the graft donor. Some clones in this sample may be carry-over from other donors' samples. Sample: PBMCs, taken at the time of graft-versus-host disease after allogeneic stem cell transplant. The CDR3: CASSLISGTYQETQYF. The CDR3 DNA reads as TGTGCCAGCAGCTTAATTAGCGGGACGTACCAAGAGACCCAGTACTTC.